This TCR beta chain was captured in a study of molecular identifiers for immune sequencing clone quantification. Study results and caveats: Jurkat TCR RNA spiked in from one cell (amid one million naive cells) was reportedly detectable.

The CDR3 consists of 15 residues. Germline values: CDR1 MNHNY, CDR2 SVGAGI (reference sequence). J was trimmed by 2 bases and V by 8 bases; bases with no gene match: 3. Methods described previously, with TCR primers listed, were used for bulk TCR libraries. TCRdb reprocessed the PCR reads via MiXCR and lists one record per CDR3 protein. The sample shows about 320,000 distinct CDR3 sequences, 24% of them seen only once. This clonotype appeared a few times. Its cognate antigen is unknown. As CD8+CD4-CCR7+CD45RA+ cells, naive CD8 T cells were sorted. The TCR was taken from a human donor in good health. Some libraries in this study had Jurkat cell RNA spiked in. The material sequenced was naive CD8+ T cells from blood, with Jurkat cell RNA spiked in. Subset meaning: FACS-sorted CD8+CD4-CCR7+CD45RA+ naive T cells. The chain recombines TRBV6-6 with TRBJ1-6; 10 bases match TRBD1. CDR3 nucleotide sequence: TGTGCCAGCGGGACAGGGGATACCTATAATTCACCCCTCCACTTT. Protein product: CASGTGDTYNSPLHF.